A selection of T cell receptor beta chains follows, all from one sample in a study of blood T cells in healthy people across ages. TCRdb re-derived calls from the 5' RACE reads in MiXCR, one entry per CDR3 protein. Of around 1,900,000 distinct CDR3 sequences listed, 30% to 40% are singletons. The sample was blood. These receptors were collected from a human donor in good health. Each CDR3 is given with its conserved first and last residue. The D gene is left open where the match is weak. Clone size, where shown, is once, few, many, or a class for clones that have expanded.

J gene,D gene,V gene,clone size,CDR3 protein,CDR3 DNA
TRBJ1-4,NA,TRBV4-1,few,CASSQESGTNEKLFF,TGCGCCAGCAGCCAAGAATCGGGAACTAATGAAAAACTGTTTTTT
TRBJ2-1,TRBD1,TRBV29-1,NA,CSVRDRVCNEQFF,TGCAGCGTTCGGGACAGGGTTTGCAATGAGCAGTTCTTC
TRBJ2-5,TRBD2,TRBV20-1,NA,CSARDRLGLAGETQYF,TGCAGTGCTAGAGATCGTCTGGGACTAGCAGGGGAGACCCAGTACTTC
TRBJ2-4,NA,TRBV6-2/TRBV6-3,few,CASSSWASGEQYF,TGTGCCAGCAGTAGTTGGGCATCGGGAGAGCAGTACTTC
TRBJ2-2,NA,TRBV6-1,NA,CASRWGVGELFF,TGTGCCAGCAGATGGGGAGTCGGGGAGCTGTTTTTT
TRBJ2-1,TRBD2,TRBV20-1,NA,CSAATGLVYNEQFF,TGCAGTGCTGCCACGGGACTAGTCTACAATGAGCAGTTCTTC
TRBJ2-3,NA,TRBV27,NA,CASSLNRFTDTQYF,TGTGCCAGCAGTTTAAACAGGTTCACAGATACGCAGTATTTT
TRBJ2-7,TRBD1,TRBV28,NA,CASSFSDRVSYEQYF,TGTGCCAGCAGTTTCTCGGACAGGGTGTCCTACGAGCAGTACTTC
TRBJ2-3,TRBD2,TRBV7-2,NA,CASSLWTSGEGDTQYF,TGTGCCAGCAGCTTATGGACTAGCGGGGAAGGTGATACGCAGTATTTT
TRBJ2-7,TRBD2,TRBV30,few,CAWSVGRGIRGEQYF,TGTGCCTGGAGTGTCGGGCGGGGGATTCGAGGGGAGCAGTACTTC
TRBJ2-5,NA,TRBV7-2,few,CASNPGDFQETQYF,TGTGCCAGCAACCCAGGGGACTTTCAAGAGACCCAGTACTTC
TRBJ2-1,NA,TRBV7-9,NA,CASSLVMPSYNEQFF,TGTGCCAGCAGCTTAGTCATGCCCTCCTACAATGAGCAGTTCTTC
TRBJ1-6,TRBD1,TRBV7-2,few,CASTWDRGSPLHF,TGTGCAAGCACCTGGGACAGAGGTTCACCCCTCCACTTT
TRBJ1-2,NA,TRBV7-9,NA,CASSSSPNYGYTF,TGTGCCAGCAGTTCTTCCCCTAACTATGGCTACACCTTC
TRBJ1-2,TRBD1,TRBV5-1,NA,CASSPFSSPGQGSGYTF,TGCGCCAGCAGCCCCTTCTCCTCTCCGGGACAGGGTTCCGGCTACACCTTC
TRBJ2-2,NA,TRBV15,NA,CATSRGVGNTGELFF,TGTGCCACCAGCAGAGGGGTAGGTAACACCGGGGAGCTGTTTTTT
TRBJ1-2,TRBD1,TRBV19,NA,CASSITTGGGYTF,TGTGCCAGTAGTATAACTACAGGGGGCGGCTACACCTTC
TRBJ2-1,NA,TRBV7-9,few,CASSLIGMWGEQFF,TGTGCCAGCAGCTTGATCGGTATGTGGGGTGAGCAGTTCTTC
TRBJ2-1,NA,TRBV5-1,many,CASSGEGGIGFF,TGCGCCAGCAGCGGCGAAGGGGGGATTGGGTTCTTC
TRBJ2-3,NA,TRBV7-3,few,CASSFGRPTDTQYF,TGTGCCAGCAGCTTCGGGCGGCCCACAGATACGCAGTATTTT
TRBJ2-1,NA,TRBV6-1,NA,CAATEEGPYNEQFF,TGTGCCGCCACTGAGGAGGGTCCTTACAATGAGCAGTTCTTC
TRBJ2-7,NA,TRBV9,NA,CANSVTDPSPSYEQYF,TGTGCCAACAGCGTGACGGATCCTTCCCCAAGCTACGAGCAGTACTTC